This T cell receptor beta chain is from a study of cytomegalovirus exposure and HLA in healthy donors (dated by TCRdb to between 2016 and 2019). With respect to the entire study: A later analysis indicated that the 100 to 150 validation repertoires were generated on the platform also employed for the approximately 700 repertoires of the first cohort. The study aimed to test whether signatures of past pathogen exposure could be identified by cataloging public T cell receptors. Besides the first cohort of under 700 subjects, a separate validation cohort made up of roughly 130 different subjects was used. High-throughput TCR immunosequencing, statistical association of individual TCRs with disease status, and machine learning were combined to predict cytomegalovirus infection status.

The investigation overall reported the following: Subsequent analysis determined that TCRs grouped into clusters in the first cohort also showed a tendency toward co-occurrence across the approximately 120 validation repertoires, and about 93% of cluster scores exceeded 0. Most TCR sequences were observed very rarely across donors, whereas some public TCRs were present in many individuals. It was suggested by the authors that the approach could potentially be generalized to other disease states and immunological phenotypes. In both the original and validation cohorts, the classifier was reported to diagnose cytomegalovirus status with high specificity and sensitivity. A few of the identified cytomegalovirus-associated TCR beta chains were confirmed in vitro to be specific for cytomegalovirus antigens. The study listed 164 TCR beta chains as associated with cytomegalovirus. A later analysis had no HLA typing for the validation cohort, so co-occurrence there was scored across all 130 or so repertoires.

In regard to this clone: Its binding antigen is unknown. Base-call qualities are not available, and no considerably larger clone is one nucleotide away.

The donors belonged to the validation cohort of 90 to 150 subjects, which was separate from the roughly 700-subject first cohort. Library creation used the immunoSEQ multiplex PCR assay. In the source study's methods: A statistical classification framework was built to diagnose cytomegalovirus status from the catalog of TCR beta chain sequences. TCRdb limited this immuneACCESS table to in-frame rearrangements with V and J called. A share of clones is missing; checked studies link under half to unresolved V genes, and the rest is unexplained. V and J calls and clone size are copied from that table; D and trimming were computed from the DNA. The sample table records approximately 180,000 clones; approximately 86% of these occur just once. The top ten clones comprise approximately 2.6% of the sample. The sample was PBMCs. The receptor comes from a man aged 18 to 30 in good health and CMV-seropositive.

In nucleotides, the sequence is TGCGCCAGCAGCTCCCCCCCGGGACTAGCGGGGGTACGCCCAGATACGCAGTATTTT. The resulting protein is CASSSPPGLAGVRPDTQYF. The rearrangement joined TRBV5-1 to TRBJ2-3; 14 of the junction bases match TRBD2. Relative to germline, V is missing 3 bases and J is missing 4 bases, with 13 bases of the junction outside any gene match. Sequences SGHRS (CDR1) and YFSETQ (CDR2) are obtained from the germline V gene. The CDR3 contains 19 residues, cysteine and phenylalanine counted. Left in the record is the CDR3 DNA by itself, 57 bases read in frame from the first base.